These T cell receptor beta chains were read from a single sample in a study of early T cells in non-severe SARS-CoV-2 infection. Using its own MiXCR run on the 5' RACE reads, TCRdb lists one record per CDR3 protein. The table lists 20,000 to 25,000 distinct CDR3 sequences, around 3.3% of them singletons. Sequenced: whole blood. Every receptor here comes from an adult who was a healthcare worker with PCR-confirmed SARS-CoV-2 infection or an uninfected control (not recorded which). Each CDR3 is given with its conserved first and last residue. A D gene is named only where the DNA matches it firmly. Clone size is stated in some rows and not others, as once, few, many or a class when expanded.

J,size,D,V,CDR3,DNA
TRBJ2-5,many,TRBD2,TRBV20-1,CSARDVQAGRETQYF,TGCAGTGCTAGAGATGTTCAAGCGGGAAGAGAGACCCAGTACTTC
TRBJ2-3,many,NA,TRBV7-9,CASSGVMRVSTDTQYF,TGTGCCAGCAGCGGGGTTATGAGGGTCAGCACAGATACGCAGTATTTT
TRBJ2-7,many,NA,TRBV27,CASSLSILGSPLEQYF,TGTGCCAGCAGTTTATCGATTTTGGGGTCCCCCCTCGAGCAGTACTTC
TRBJ1-2,many,NA,TRBV6-2/TRBV6-3,CASSYRGIHGYTF,TGTGCCAGCAGTTACAGGGGAATACATGGCTACACCTTC
TRBJ1-6,many,NA,TRBV27,CASSLGTVNYPGSPLHF,TGTGCCAGCAGTCTGGGGACGGTAAACTATCCAGGTTCACCCCTCCACTTT
TRBJ2-7,many,NA,TRBV28,CASSLIRGYEQYF,TGTGCCAGCAGTTTAATCAGGGGCTACGAGCAGTACTTC
TRBJ2-2,many,NA,TRBV28,CASTQTGTPNTGELFF,TGTGCCAGCACCCAAACCGGGACACCGAACACCGGGGAGCTGTTTTTT
TRBJ1-2,many,TRBD1,TRBV9,CASSAGDSGNYGYTF,TGTGCCAGCAGCGCGGGGGACAGTGGGAACTATGGCTACACCTTC
TRBJ2-1,NA,NA,TRBV4-1,CASSQVGQGSDEQFF,TGCGCCAGCAGCCAAGTGGGCCAGGGTAGCGATGAGCAGTTCTTC
TRBJ1-5,many,TRBD1,TRBV6-2/TRBV6-3,CASTDGTAQSQPQHF,TGTGCCAGCACCGATGGGACAGCCCAAAGTCAGCCCCAGCATTTT
TRBJ2-1,many,TRBD1,TRBV19,CASGDRAGNEQFF,TGTGCCAGTGGAGACAGGGCCGGCAATGAGCAGTTCTTC
TRBJ2-5,many,NA,TRBV27,CASGAGEETQYF,TGTGCCAGTGGGGCAGGGGAAGAGACCCAGTACTTC
TRBJ2-1,NA,NA,TRBV7-6,CASSLGNNEQFF,TGTGCCAGCAGCTTAGGGAACAATGAGCAGTTCTTC
TRBJ1-2,medium-sized,TRBD1,TRBV20-1,CSATKTGTDPYGYTF,TGCAGTGCTACTAAAACCGGGACAGATCCCTATGGCTACACCTTC
TRBJ1-1,many,NA,TRBV7-2,CASSLDYREAFF,TGTGCCAGCAGCTTAGACTACAGGGAGGCTTTCTTT
TRBJ2-2,many,TRBD2,TRBV10-3,CAIRGLAGDHTGELFF,TGTGCCATCCGGGGACTAGCGGGAGACCACACCGGGGAGCTGTTTTTT
TRBJ2-2,many,NA,TRBV19,CASRSGTLNTGELFF,TGTGCCAGTAGGAGCGGGACACTGAACACCGGGGAGCTGTTTTTT
TRBJ1-1,medium-sized,NA,TRBV18,CASSPPVTEAFF,TGTGCCAGCTCACCACCAGTTACTGAAGCTTTCTTT
TRBJ2-4,NA,NA,TRBV18,CASSLNPWGGTSQF,TGTGCCAGCTCACTAAACCCCTGGGGGGGGACAAGTCAATTC
TRBJ1-5,NA,TRBD1,TRBV12-3/TRBV12-4,CASSQQGWDQPQPF,TGTGCCAGCAGTCAACAGGGGTGGGATCAGCCCCAGCCTTTT
TRBJ2-3,once,TRBD1,TRBV4-2,CASGTGRDTQYF,TGTGCCAGCGGGACAGGAAGGGATACGCAGTATTTT
TRBJ2-1,many,TRBD2,TRBV7-9,CASSFSGSKGGYNEQFF,TGTGCCAGCAGCTTTAGCGGGAGCAAGGGAGGGTACAATGAGCAGTTCTTC
TRBJ2-2,many,TRBD1,TRBV12-3/TRBV12-4,CASSARGTGELFF,TGTGCCAGCAGTGCCAGGGGGACCGGGGAGCTGTTTTTT
TRBJ2-7,many,NA,TRBV7-2,CASSLTGLLLYEQYF,TGTGCCAGCAGCCTTACGGGACTTCTCCTCTACGAGCAGTACTTC